This T cell receptor (beta chain) was obtained from a study of T cell clusters in autoimmune cytopenias. The wider study: TRB sequencing had a median approximately 52,000 reads and under 3,000 distinct clonotypes per sample.

Concerning this clonotype: As yet, its antigen is unknown.

One tube held mixed TRB-A and TRB-B primer pools for touch-down PCR. TCRdb reprocessed the multiplex PCR reads, with one entry per CDR3 protein and no DNA. This sample's table reports some 2,500 distinct CDR3 sequences. Findings and caveats of the study: The T cell clusters came from computational analysis alone and lack functional validation. TRB repertoire shifts in secondary cytopenia and chronic lymphocytic leukemia mostly reflected lymphoma, not autoimmunity. Primary autoimmune cytopenia patients seemingly lacked the physiological T cell clusters found in healthy donors.

TRB amplification used around 260 ng of peripheral blood genomic DNA. Looked up from germline, CDR1 is LNHDA and CDR2 is SQIVND (reference sequence). There are 14 residues in the CDR3. The sequencing input was peripheral blood. The clonotype comes from a human donor with an autoimmune cytopenia or autoimmune hepatitis (not recorded which). The chain carries TRBV19 and TRBJ1-5. The CDR3 loop reads CASSLGVSNQPQHF.